This TCR beta chain was captured in a study of graft-versus-host responses after intestinal transplantation. Graft material was processed, releasing intraepithelial and lamina propria lymphocytes. Measured with immunoSEQ multiplex PCR; TCRdb has only the in-frame clones, and not every one. The table shows 20,000 or so clones, with around three quarters occurring only once. Germline V lookup: CDR1 ENHRY, CDR2 SYGVKD. Trimming took 4 bases from V and 1 from J, leaving 9 bases between them. The CDR3 length is 14 residues. The rearrangement joins TRBV10-3 to TRBJ2-3; maybe TRBD2 (6 bases). The sequence was obtained from a human patient who received an intestinal transplant, so some T cells may come from the graft donor. Sequenced here: ileum tissue, sampled 12 days after intestinal transplant. CDR3 sequence (DNA): TGTGCCATCAGTGGAGCTAGCGGCACAGATACGCAGTATTTT. Residues: CAISGASGTDTQYF.